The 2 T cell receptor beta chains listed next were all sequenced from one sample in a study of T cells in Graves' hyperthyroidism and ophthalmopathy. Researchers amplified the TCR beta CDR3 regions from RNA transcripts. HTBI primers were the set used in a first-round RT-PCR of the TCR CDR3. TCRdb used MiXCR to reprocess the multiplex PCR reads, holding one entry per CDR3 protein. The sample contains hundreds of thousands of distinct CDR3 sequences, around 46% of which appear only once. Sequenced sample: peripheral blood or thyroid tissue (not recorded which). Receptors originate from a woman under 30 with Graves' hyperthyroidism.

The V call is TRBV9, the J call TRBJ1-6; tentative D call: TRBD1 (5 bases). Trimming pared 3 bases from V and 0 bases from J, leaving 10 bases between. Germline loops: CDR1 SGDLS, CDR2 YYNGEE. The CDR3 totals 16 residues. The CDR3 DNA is TGTGCCAGCAGCGAATCAGGGAGCTCCTATAATTCACCCCTCCACTTT. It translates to CASSESGSSYNSPLHF.

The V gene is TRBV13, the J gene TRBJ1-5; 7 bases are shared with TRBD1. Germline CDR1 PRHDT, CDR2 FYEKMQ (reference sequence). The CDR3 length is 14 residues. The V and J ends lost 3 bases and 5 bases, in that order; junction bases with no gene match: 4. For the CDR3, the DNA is TGTGCCAGCAGCTTCACAGGGGAGGATCAGCCCCAGCATTTT. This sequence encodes CASSFTGEDQPQHF.